The sequence of this T cell receptor (beta chain) was determined in a study of pediatric ulcerative colitis. Between the trimmed V and J ends, which lost 10 bases and 6 bases, there was a span of 21 bases. Germline V gives CDR1 SGHDN, CDR2 FVKESK. The CDR3 runs to 14 residues. Data came from immunoSEQ multiplex PCR; TCRdb stores just in-frame clones and leaves some out. The data contain around 61,000 clones, roughly nine tenths of them singletons. The sequence came from a boy aged 5-17 years with severe ulcerative colitis. The sequencing sample was made of blood. The chain combines TRBV14 with TRBJ1-1; D unclear. The CDR3 here is CATGQFLRQPEAFF. DNA for the CDR3: TGTGCCACCGGGCAGTTTCTACGACAACCTGAAGCTTTCTTT.